This entry lists 11 T cell receptor beta chains sequenced from one sample in a study of T cell responses to AZD1222 COVID-19 vaccine. Some clones are missing from TCRdb's copy, which holds only in-frame ones; the method was immunoSEQ multiplex PCR. The data contain about 150,000 clones, approximately 88% of them singletons. Sample: peripheral blood, taken 28 days after the second AZD1222 dose. These receptors came from an adult who received the AZD1222 COVID-19 vaccine.

The rearrangement uses TRBV5-1 and TRBJ1-1; D unclear. With 4 bases removed from V and 1 base from J, the gap between germline ends came to 11 bases. The germline V gene encodes CDR1 SGHRS and CDR2 YFSETQ. The CDR3 loop spans 14 amino acids. The CDR3 region has the DNA TGCGCCAGCAGCCACGGTATGTCGAACACTGAAGCTTTCTTT. Residues: CASSHGMSNTEAFF.

This chain uses TRBV4-1 with TRBJ2-1, with D hard to call. CDR3 size: 16 residues. Germline loops: CDR1 MGHRA, CDR2 YSYEKL. V was shortened by 2 bases and J by 0 bases, with 11 bases between the two germline ends. Written as DNA, the CDR3 is TGCGCCAGCAGCCAATTTTCCCTGAGCTCCTACAATGAGCAGTTCTTC. This sequence encodes CASSQFSLSSYNEQFF.

In DNA form, the CDR3 reads TGTGCCAGCAGCCAAGTGAGGGGGCCGGGGGAGACCCAGTACTTC. Its protein is CASSQVRGPGETQYF. The J gene is TRBJ2-5, the V gene TRBV4-2, with 7 bases lining up with TRBD1. V was clipped by 1 base and J by 5 bases; unmatched bases: 7. Per the germline V gene, CDR1 is LGHNA and CDR2 is YNFKEQ. CDR3 size: 15 residues.

The CDR3 DNA is TGTGCCACCCGAGAGGACAACTCCTATAATTCACCCCTCCACTTT. This codes for CATREDNSYNSPLHF. The V and J genes are TRBV4-2 and TRBJ1-6, with D perhaps TRBD1 (5 bases). Per germline, CDR1 LGHNA and CDR2 YNFKEQ. Trimming took off 10 bases at V and 0 bases at J, with 13 bases between the two ends. The CDR3 contains 15 residues.

V is TRBV6-5 and J is TRBJ1-1, with 8 bases lining up with TRBD1. The J segment lost 7 bases and the V segment lost 6 bases, leaving 4 bases of the junction unmatched. The CDR3 totals 12 residues. The V gene's germline CDR1 is MNHEY and CDR2 SVGAGI. DNA of the CDR3: TGTGCCAGCAGGATCGGGACAGGTGAAGCTTTCTTT. Its translation is CASRIGTGEAFF.

This chain joins TRBV27 and TRBJ2-7, with 7 bases lining up with TRBD1. The CDR3 is 14 amino acids. Germline assignment: CDR1 MNHEY and CDR2 SMNVEV (reference sequence). The trim removed 1 base at V and 0 bases at J, leaving 0 bases unmatched. CDR3 protein: CASSLWTGSYEQYF. DNA of the CDR3: TGTGCCAGCAGTTTATGGACAGGCTCCTACGAGCAGTACTTC.

V usage is TRBV6-5 and J usage is TRBJ1-1; the D is unclear. The CDR3 is 13 amino acids. Germline CDR1 and CDR2: MNHEY and SVGAGI. Trimming shortened V by 2 bases and J by 3 bases, and 7 bases separated the two germline ends. Here the CDR3 reads CASSYAGDTEAFF. The CDR3, as DNA: TGTGCCAGCAGTTACGCCGGGGACACTGAAGCTTTCTTT.

This clone has more than one count but fewer than ten. Here the CDR3 DNA reads TGTGCCATCAGTGAGTCGGAGACAGTGGATGAAAAACTGTTTTTT. Its protein product is CAISESETVDEKLFF. This chain uses TRBV10-3 with TRBJ1-4, with D perhaps TRBD1 (5 bases). With 0 bases removed from V and 6 bases from J, the gap between germline ends came to 11 bases. CDR3 length: 15 amino acids. CDR1 and CDR2 from the germline V gene are ENHRY and SYGVKD.

The genes are TRBV9 and TRBJ1-1; D gene ambiguous. This CDR3 has 13 amino acids. Between the trimmed V and J ends, which lost 0 bases and 4 bases, there was a span of 7 bases. Germline CDR1 SGDLS, CDR2 YYNGEE. This CDR3 is CASSVGPITEAFF. The CDR3 nucleotides read TGTGCCAGCAGCGTAGGCCCGATCACTGAAGCTTTCTTT.

This clone was recorded only once. This rearrangement joins TRBV6-6 to TRBJ2-7; D gene unclear. Germline V gene lookup returns CDR1 MNHNY and CDR2 SVGAGI (reference sequence). The CDR3 is 14 residues long. V lost 0 bases and J lost 6, with 12 bases in between. CDR3 residues: CASSYSIGLVEQYF. In DNA, the CDR3 is TGTGCCAGCAGTTACTCGATAGGCCTAGTCGAGCAGTACTTC.

V usage is TRBV6-6 and J usage is TRBJ1-1, with TRBD1 matching 9 bases. Trimming removed 6 bases from V and 1 base from J; junction bases left unmatched: 9. CDR3 length: 16 amino acids. CDR1 MNHNY and CDR2 SVGAGI come from the germline V gene (reference sequence). In DNA form, the CDR3 reads TGTGCCAGCAGCCCACAGGGGGCAGGGGGGAACACTGAAGCTTTCTTT. Encoded protein: CASSPQGAGGNTEAFF.